This is a list of T cell receptor beta chains from one sample in a study of neurological immune-mediated disorders. TCRdb redid the calling of the 5' RACE reads with MiXCR, one entry per CDR3 protein. The repertoire includes over 50,000 distinct CDR3 sequences, about 3% of them detected once, and over 5% sits in the top ten. The sample taken for sequencing was PBMCs. The receptor source for this set is a man aged 35-49 years with multiple sclerosis. Each CDR3 is given with its conserved first and last residue. Each record gives: D gene, J gene, CDR3 length, V gene, clone size, CDR3 DNA, CDR3 protein. D genes are given only for firm matches. Clone sizes are given selectively: once, few, many, or a class where the clone is expanded.

TRBD1 | TRBJ2-7 | 17 | TRBV14 | . | TGTGCCAGCAGCCGGACCACCTCACGGGACAGAGGCCACGAGCAGTACTTC | CASSRTTSRDRGHEQYF
TRBD1 | TRBJ1-6 | 14 | TRBV9 | many | TGTGCCAGCAGCGGAGGGGACAGCTATTCACCCCTCCACTTT | CASSGGDSYSPLHF
. | TRBJ1-5 | 17 | TRBV10-1 | many | TGCGCCAGCCGGGGGGGACGTGGGGATGGGAGCAATCAGCCCCAGCATTTT | CASRGGRGDGSNQPQHF
TRBD2 | TRBJ2-7 | 15 | TRBV7-3 | . | TGTGCCAGCAGCGAGGTAGCGGGGTCCCACGACGAGCAGTACTTC | CASSEVAGSHDEQYF
. | TRBJ1-2 | 12 | TRBV3-1 | many | TGTGCCAGCAGCCAAGAGTTTGGGGGCTACACCTTC | CASSQEFGGYTF
. | TRBJ1-4 | 13 | TRBV7-2 | many | TGTGCCAGCAGCTCCGCGAGGGGTGAAAAACTGTTTTTT | CASSSARGEKLFF
. | TRBJ1-1 | 15 | TRBV12-3/TRBV12-4 | many | TGTGCCAGCAGTTTAGCGGGTCCCTCGGTCCCTGAAGCTTTCTTT | CASSLAGPSVPEAFF
. | TRBJ1-2 | 16 | TRBV5-5 | many | TGTGCCAGCAGCTTGGAAGGGGCCCGCTCTTTCTATGGCTACACCTTC | CASSLEGARSFYGYTF
. | TRBJ2-5 | 12 | TRBV20-1 | many | TGCAGTGCTAGGGGACCGCAAGAGACCCAGTACTTC | CSARGPQETQYF
. | TRBJ2-3 | 15 | TRBV4-1 | many | TGCGCCAGCAGCCCTGGCGGGGTTTTCACAGATACGCAGTATTTT | CASSPGGVFTDTQYF
. | TRBJ1-1 | 17 | TRBV5-5 | many | TGTGCCAGCAGCTCGGACGGAGGGGTATTCGTGAACACTGAAGCTTTCTTT | CASSSDGGVFVNTEAFF
. | TRBJ2-7 | 13 | TRBV7-9 | many | TGTGCCAGCAGCTTAGTTTCGGCCTACGAGCAGTACTTC | CASSLVSAYEQYF
. | TRBJ1-5 | 14 | TRBV5-1 | many | TGCGCCAGCAGCTTGGGGGACCGGAATCAGCCCCAGCATTTT | CASSLGDRNQPQHF
. | TRBJ2-2 | 16 | TRBV12-3/TRBV12-4 | many | TGTGCCAGCAGTTTACAAGCGGCCTTAAACACCGGGGAGCTGTTTTTT | CASSLQAALNTGELFF
TRBD1 | TRBJ1-1 | 16 | TRBV5-1 | many | TGCGCCAGCAGCTTACAGGGGGAGGTGATGAACACTGAAGCTTTCTTT | CASSLQGEVMNTEAFF
TRBD1 | TRBJ1-1 | 14 | TRBV5-1 | many | TGCGCCAGCAGCGTCACAGGGGCGAACACTGAAGCTTTCTTT | CASSVTGANTEAFF
TRBD2 | TRBJ2-5 | 13 | TRBV12-3/TRBV12-4 | many | TGTGCCAGCAACCCTGGGGGGGGGAAGACCCAGTACTTC | CASNPGGGKTQYF
. | TRBJ2-2 | 15 | TRBV20-1 | . | TGCAGTGCTAGAGGGTGGGCTACGCCTACCGGGGAGCTGTTTTTT | CSARGWATPTGELFF
. | TRBJ2-7 | 14 | TRBV25-1 | many | TGTGCCAGCACCCTTAAACCGATTCGCGACGAGCAGTACTTC | CASTLKPIRDEQYF
. | TRBJ2-3 | 13 | TRBV5-1 | many | TGCGCCGGCCGGGAAGAGGGCACAGATACGCAGTATTTT | CAGREEGTDTQYF
TRBD1 | TRBJ1-1 | 15 | TRBV5-1 | many | TGCGCCAGCAGCCTTCCCGGGACAGGGGTCGCTGAAGCTTTCTTT | CASSLPGTGVAEAFF
TRBD1 | TRBJ2-7 | 13 | TRBV29-1 | many | TGCAGACGAACTGGGACAGGGGCCTACGAGCAGTACTTC | CRRTGTGAYEQYF
. | TRBJ2-2 | 16 | TRBV20-1 | many | TGCAGTGCTAGAGATTTGCGGGGGCCGAACACCGGGGAGCTGTTTTTT | CSARDLRGPNTGELFF
. | TRBJ1-6 | 15 | TRBV10-3 | many | TGTGCCATCAGTGAGTACACCCGGGGCAATTCACCCCTCCACTTT | CAISEYTRGNSPLHF
. | TRBJ2-5 | 15 | TRBV5-1 | many | TGCGCCAGCAGCTTGGCCGAAACAGGCCAAGAGACCCAGTACTTC | CASSLAETGQETQYF
. | TRBJ1-5 | 14 | TRBV5-1 | many | TGCGCCAGCAGCTTGGACACTGGCAATCAGCCCCAGAATTTT | CASSLDTGNQPQNF
. | TRBJ2-3 | 16 | TRBV10-3 | many | TGTGCCATGCGTTCAGGGAATGACCGATACACAGATACGCAGTATTTT | CAMRSGNDRYTDTQYF
TRBD2 | TRBJ2-3 | 17 | TRBV10-3 | many | TGTGCCATCAGTGAGGCACTCGGAGCGGGGGGTACAGATACGCAGTATTTT | CAISEALGAGGTDTQYF
TRBD1 | TRBJ1-1 | 14 | TRBV7-9 | many | TGTGCCAGCAGCTCCGCTACAGGGGGCACTGAAGCTTTCTTT | CASSSATGGTEAFF
TRBD1 | TRBJ2-7 | 15 | TRBV12-3/TRBV12-4 | many | TGTGCCAGCAGTTCCGGGACAGGGGTCGGGTACGAGCAGTACTTC | CASSSGTGVGYEQYF
. | TRBJ1-2 | 13 | TRBV5-1 | many | TGCGCCAGCAGCTTCGGACGAGGAGATGGCTACACCTTC | CASSFGRGDGYTF
. | TRBJ2-7 | 11 | TRBV12-3/TRBV12-4 | many | TGTGCCAGCAGTGTCTCCTACGAGCAGTACTTC | CASSVSYEQYF
. | TRBJ1-6 | 13 | TRBV9 | few | TGTGCCAGCAGCGGGGGGGACCGATCACCCCTCCACTTT | CASSGGDRSPLHF
. | TRBJ2-3 | 13 | TRBV20-1 | many | TGCAGTGCTATTGACGGAAGAGCAGATACGCAGTATTTT | CSAIDGRADTQYF
. | TRBJ1-5 | 13 | TRBV9 | many | TGTGCCAGCAGCGTAGGATTAAATGGTCCCCAGCATTTT | CASSVGLNGPQHF
TRBD1 | TRBJ1-6 | 16 | TRBV6-5 | many | TGTGCCAGCAGTTACTCCTGGGACAGGATAAATTCACCCCTCCACTTT | CASSYSWDRINSPLHF
. | TRBJ1-3 | 15 | TRBV5-1 | many | TGCGCCAGCAGCTTGGCCGCAGACTCTGGAAACACCATATATTTT | CASSLAADSGNTIYF
TRBD1 | TRBJ1-2 | 13 | TRBV6-1 | many | TGTGCCACTTCCTCAGGGGGCCCCTATGGCTACACCTTC | CATSSGGPYGYTF
TRBD2 | TRBJ2-1 | 19 | TRBV20-1 | many | TGCAGTGCTCGAAGGACTTCGGCTAGCGGGGGGAAGGGATACAATGAGCAGTTCTTC | CSARRTSASGGKGYNEQFF
TRBD1 | TRBJ2-3 | 14 | TRBV29-1 | many | TGCAGCGTGGACGCGGGACAGGGGGGAGATACGCAGTATTTT | CSVDAGQGGDTQYF
. | TRBJ1-5 | 18 | TRBV20-1 | many | TGCAGTGCTAGAGATTCGGCAGGGAACCCCGTGGGCAATCAGCCCCAGCATTTT | CSARDSAGNPVGNQPQHF
. | TRBJ2-5 | 14 | TRBV4-1 | many | TGCGCCAGCAGCCAAGATCCGGGTCGGGAGACCCAGTACTTC | CASSQDPGRETQYF
TRBD1 | TRBJ1-2 | 15 | TRBV7-9 | once | TGTGCCAGCAGCCCCTCTCCAGGGGGCGGGATCGGCTACACCTTC | CASSPSPGGGIGYTF
TRBD2 | TRBJ2-7 | 14 | TRBV20-1 | many | TGCAGTGCTAGAAACGGACTAGCGGGGTACGAGCAGTACTTC | CSARNGLAGYEQYF
. | TRBJ1-6 | 15 | TRBV29-1 | . | TGCAGCGTTCCGGGACCGGACGACTTATTTTCACCCCTACACTTT | CSVPGPDDLFSPLHF
TRBD1 | TRBJ2-1 | 15 | TRBV12-3/TRBV12-4 | many | TGTGCCAGCAGTTTTAAAAGGGGGCCTTACAATGAGCAGTTCTTC | CASSFKRGPYNEQFF
. | TRBJ1-1 | 11 | TRBV10-3 | many | TGTGCCATCAGTGACGGCACTGAAGCTTTCTTT | CAISDGTEAFF
. | TRBJ1-6 | 12 | TRBV25-1 | many | TGTGCCAGCAGTGGGACAGCCTTTACCCTCCACTTT | CASSGTAFTLHF
TRBD2 | TRBJ2-1 | 16 | TRBV7-2 | many | TGTGCCAGCAACCAAGCGGGGGGGCGCGCAAACAATGAGCAGTTCTTC | CASNQAGGRANNEQFF